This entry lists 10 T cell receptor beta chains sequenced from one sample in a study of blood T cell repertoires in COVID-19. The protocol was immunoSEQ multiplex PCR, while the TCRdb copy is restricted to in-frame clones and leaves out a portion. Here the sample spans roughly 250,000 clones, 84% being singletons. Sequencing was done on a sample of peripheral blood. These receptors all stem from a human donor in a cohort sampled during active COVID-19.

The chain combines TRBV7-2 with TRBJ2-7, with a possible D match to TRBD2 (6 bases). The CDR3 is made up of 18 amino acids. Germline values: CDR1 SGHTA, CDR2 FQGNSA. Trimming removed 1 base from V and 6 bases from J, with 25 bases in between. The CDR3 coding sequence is TGTGCCAGCAGCTTAGTGGGCAGCGGGCAGGGATTGGGGCGCGAGCAGTACTTC. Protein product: CASSLVGSGQGLGREQYF.

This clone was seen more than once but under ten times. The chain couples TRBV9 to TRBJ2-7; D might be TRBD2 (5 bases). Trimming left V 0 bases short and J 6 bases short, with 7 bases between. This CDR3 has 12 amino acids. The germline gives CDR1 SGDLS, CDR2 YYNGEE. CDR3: CASSVEGGEQYF. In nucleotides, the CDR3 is TGTGCCAGCAGCGTAGAAGGAGGCGAGCAGTACTTC.

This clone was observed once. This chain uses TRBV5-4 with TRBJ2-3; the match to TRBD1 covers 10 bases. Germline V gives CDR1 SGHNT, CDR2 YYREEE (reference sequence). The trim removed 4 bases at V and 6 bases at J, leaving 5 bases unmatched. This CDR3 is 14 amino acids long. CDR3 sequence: CASSTGQGRDTQYF. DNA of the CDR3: TGTGCCAGCAGCACGGGACAGGGGCGGGATACGCAGTATTTT.

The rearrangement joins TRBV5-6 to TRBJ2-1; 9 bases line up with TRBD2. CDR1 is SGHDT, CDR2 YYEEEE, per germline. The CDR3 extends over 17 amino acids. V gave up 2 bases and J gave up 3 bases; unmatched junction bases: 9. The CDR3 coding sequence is TGTGCCAGCAGCTTTGGGGCTCGACTAGCGGTCTACAATGAGCAGTTCTTC. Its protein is CASSFGARLAVYNEQFF.

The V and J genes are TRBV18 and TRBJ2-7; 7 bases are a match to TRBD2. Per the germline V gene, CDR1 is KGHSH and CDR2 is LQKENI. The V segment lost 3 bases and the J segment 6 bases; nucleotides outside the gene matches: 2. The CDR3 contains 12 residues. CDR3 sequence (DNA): TGTGCCAGCTCACCGCCGGGGGGCGAGCAGTACTTC. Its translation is CASSPPGGEQYF.

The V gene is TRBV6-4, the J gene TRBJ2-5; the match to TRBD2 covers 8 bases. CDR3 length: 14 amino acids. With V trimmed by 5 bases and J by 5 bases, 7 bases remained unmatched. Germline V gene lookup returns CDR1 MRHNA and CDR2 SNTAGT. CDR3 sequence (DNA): TGTGCCAGCAGTCCTCGGACTAGCAGCGAGACCCAGTACTTC. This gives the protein CASSPRTSSETQYF.

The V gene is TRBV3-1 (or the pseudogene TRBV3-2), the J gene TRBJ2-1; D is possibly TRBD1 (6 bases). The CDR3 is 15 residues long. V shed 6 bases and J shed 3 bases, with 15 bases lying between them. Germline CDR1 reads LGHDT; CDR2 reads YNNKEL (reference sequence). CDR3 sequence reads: CASSRDILFYNEQFF. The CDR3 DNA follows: TGTGCCAGCAGTAGGGACATTCTGTTCTACAATGAGCAGTTCTTC.

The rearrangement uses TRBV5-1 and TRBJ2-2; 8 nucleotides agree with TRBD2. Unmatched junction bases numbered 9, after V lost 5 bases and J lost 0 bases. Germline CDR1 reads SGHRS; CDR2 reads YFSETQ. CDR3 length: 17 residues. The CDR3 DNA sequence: TGCGCCAGCAGATCCCGGGGGGGATACGCGAACACCGGGGAGCTGTTTTTT. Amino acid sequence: CASRSRGGYANTGELFF.

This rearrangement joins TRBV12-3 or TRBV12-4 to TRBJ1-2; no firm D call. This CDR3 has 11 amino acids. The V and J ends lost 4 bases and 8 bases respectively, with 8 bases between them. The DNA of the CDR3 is TGTGCCAGCAGTTCTCGTAAAGGCTACACCTTC. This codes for CASSSRKGYTF.

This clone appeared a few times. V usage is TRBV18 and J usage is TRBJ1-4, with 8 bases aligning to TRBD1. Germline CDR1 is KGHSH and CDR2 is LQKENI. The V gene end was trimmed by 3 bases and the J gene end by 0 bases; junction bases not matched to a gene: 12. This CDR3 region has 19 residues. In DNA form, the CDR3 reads TGTGCCAGCTCACCCTGGACAGGGTTAATTGGAGCAACTAATGAAAAACTGTTTTTT. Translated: CASSPWTGLIGATNEKLFF.